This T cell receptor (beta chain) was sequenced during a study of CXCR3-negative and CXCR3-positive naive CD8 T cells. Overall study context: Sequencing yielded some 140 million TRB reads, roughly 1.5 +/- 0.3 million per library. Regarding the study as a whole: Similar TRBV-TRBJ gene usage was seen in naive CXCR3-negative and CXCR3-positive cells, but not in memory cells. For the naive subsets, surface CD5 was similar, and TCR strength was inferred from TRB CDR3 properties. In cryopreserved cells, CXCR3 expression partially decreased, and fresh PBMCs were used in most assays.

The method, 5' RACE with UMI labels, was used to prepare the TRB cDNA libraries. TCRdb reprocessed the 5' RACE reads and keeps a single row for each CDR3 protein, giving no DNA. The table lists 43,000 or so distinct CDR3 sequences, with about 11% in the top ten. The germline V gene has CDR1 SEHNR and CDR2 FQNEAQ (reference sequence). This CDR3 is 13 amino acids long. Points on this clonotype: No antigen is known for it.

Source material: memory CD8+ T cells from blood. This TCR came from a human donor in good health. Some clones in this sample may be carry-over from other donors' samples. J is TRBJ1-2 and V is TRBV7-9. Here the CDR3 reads CAITPAAHYGYTF.